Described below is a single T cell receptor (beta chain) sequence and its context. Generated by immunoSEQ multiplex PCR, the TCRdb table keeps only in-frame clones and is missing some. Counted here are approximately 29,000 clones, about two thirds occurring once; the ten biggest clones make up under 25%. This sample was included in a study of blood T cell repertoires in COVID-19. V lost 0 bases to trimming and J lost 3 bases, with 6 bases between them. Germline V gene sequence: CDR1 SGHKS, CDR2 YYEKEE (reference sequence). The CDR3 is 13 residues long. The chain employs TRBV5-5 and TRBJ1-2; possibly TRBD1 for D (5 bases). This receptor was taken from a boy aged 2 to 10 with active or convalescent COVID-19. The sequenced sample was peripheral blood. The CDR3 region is CASSLETDYGYTF. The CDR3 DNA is TGTGCCAGCAGCTTGGAGACAGACTATGGCTACACCTTC. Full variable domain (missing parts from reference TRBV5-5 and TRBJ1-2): DAGVTQSPTHLIKTRGQQVTLRCSPISGHKSVSWYQQVLGQGPQFIFQYYEKEERGRGNFPDRFSARQFPNYSSELNVNALLLGDSALYLCASSLETDYGYTFGSGTRLTVV.